The next 15 T cell receptor beta chains were all read from a single sample in a study of T cell responses to AZD1222 COVID-19 vaccine. Produced via immunoSEQ multiplex PCR; TCRdb's table is partial and in-frame only. The sample lists about 150,000 clones, about 88% occurring once. Sequenced here: peripheral blood, sampled on day 0 of AZD1222 vaccination. The receptors were sampled from an adult in good health.

This chain joins TRBV12-3 or TRBV12-4 and TRBJ1-2, with D unresolved. The CDR3 runs 13 residues. V lost 3 bases and J 2 bases, leaving 7 bases between the germline ends. CDR3 nucleotide sequence: TGTGCCAGCAGTTTGGGGAGAAACTATGGCTACACCTTC. This gives the protein CASSLGRNYGYTF.

The chain has TRBV27 and TRBJ1-5; D may be TRBD1 (5 bases). Germline assignment: CDR1 MNHEY and CDR2 SMNVEV (reference sequence). Trimming removed 6 bases from V and 5 bases from J, with 8 bases in between. The CDR3 totals 12 residues. CDR3 region: CASRTGDQPQHF. The DNA of the CDR3 is TGTGCCAGCAGAACAGGAGATCAGCCCCAGCATTTT.

This clone was counted once. The chain has TRBV3-1 (or the pseudogene TRBV3-2) and TRBJ1-3, with unresolved D. Between the trimmed V and J ends, which lost 0 bases and 0 bases, there was a span of 9 bases. The CDR3 contains 16 residues. In germline, CDR1 is LGHDT, CDR2 YNNKEL (reference sequence). The CDR3 here is CASSQDIGFSGNTIYF. The CDR3 coding sequence is TGTGCCAGCAGCCAAGATATCGGGTTCTCTGGAAACACCATATATTTT.

This clone appeared a single time. The J gene is TRBJ1-5, the V gene TRBV9; unclear D gene. The germline CDR1 and CDR2 sequences are SGDLS and YYNGEE. V gave up 3 bases and J gave up 7 bases, with 20 bases separating them. The CDR3 covers 16 residues. The CDR3 nucleotides are TGTGCCAGCAGCGAGGGCCCCGACATTCGTCCCCAGCCCCAGCATTTT. This sequence encodes CASSEGPDIRPQPQHF.

The chain employs TRBV7-3 and TRBJ1-4; 9 nucleotides align to TRBD1. V lost 5 bases and J lost 8; bases outside the gene matches: 6. Germline CDR1 SGHTA, CDR2 FQGTGA. There are 14 residues in the CDR3. In DNA form, the CDR3 reads TGTGCCAGCAGCGTCTGGGACAGGGCGGAAAAACTGTTTTTT. Protein sequence: CASSVWDRAEKLFF.

The chain links TRBV28 to TRBJ2-1, with D perhaps matching TRBD1 (5 bases). This CDR3 spans 12 amino acids. Germline V CDR1 and CDR2: MDHEN, SYDVKM. Trimming pared 7 bases from V and 2 bases from J, leaving 6 bases between. CDR3: CASKGAYNEQFF. CDR3 nucleotides: TGTGCCAGCAAAGGGGCCTACAATGAGCAGTTCTTC. Variable domain in full (rest from reference TRBV28 and TRBJ2-1): DVKVTQSSRYLVKRTGEKVFLECVQDMDHENMFWYRQDPGLGLRLIYFSYDVKMKEKGDIPEGYSVSREKKERFSLILESASTNQTSMYLCASKGAYNEQFFGPGTRLTVL.

The genes are TRBV2 and TRBJ1-1, with D hard to call. Germline-derived CDR1 and CDR2 are SNHLY and FYNNEI. V was clipped by 2 bases and J by 1 base, with 8 bases between them. The CDR3 loop spans 14 amino acids. The CDR3 DNA follows: TGTGCCAGCAGTGAATGGCGGGCGAACACTGAAGCTTTCTTT. Translated, it gives CASSEWRANTEAFF.

The CDR3 here is CASSPLTGYSNTGELFF. CDR3 DNA sequence: TGTGCCAGCTCACCATTGACAGGTTACTCGAACACCGGGGAGCTGTTTTTT. V and J are TRBV18 and TRBJ2-2; TRBD1 might be the D (6 bases). The germline V gene encodes CDR1 KGHSH and CDR2 LQKENI. The ends were cut back, 2 bases at V and 0 bases at J, with 13 bases in the middle. This CDR3 has 17 amino acids. The whole variable domain, filled in from reference TRBV18 and TRBJ2-2, reads NAGVMQNPRHLVRRRGQEARLRCSPMKGHSHVYWYRQLPEEGLKFMVYLQKENIIDESGMPKERFSAEFPKEGPSILRIQQVVRGDSAAYFCASSPLTGYSNTGELFFGEGSRLTVL.

The chain joins TRBV2 to TRBJ1-5; 7 bases align to TRBD1. V lost 6 bases, J lost 3 bases, and 8 bases stayed unmatched. In germline, CDR1 is SNHLY, CDR2 FYNNEI. The CDR3 loop spans 15 amino acids. The CDR3: CASRSTGADNQPQHF. The CDR3 coding sequence is TGTGCCAGCAGGAGTACAGGGGCCGACAATCAGCCCCAGCATTTT.

The V gene is TRBV10-2, the J gene TRBJ1-2; D is ambiguous. CDR3 length: 14 amino acids. V was trimmed by 3 bases and J by 5 bases, leaving 13 bases between them. CDR1 is WSHSY, CDR2 SAAADI, per germline. The CDR3 nucleotides read TGCGCCAGCAGTGACCCTAGACCCCCTTATGGCTACACCTTC. Amino acid sequence: CASSDPRPPYGYTF.

Remarks on this clone: Other DNA sequences of this sample code for an identical CDR3. The V gene is TRBV5-4, the J gene TRBJ2-5; D remains unclear. V was shortened by 1 base and J by 5 bases, with 3 bases between the two germline ends. CDR1 and CDR2 (germline): SGHNT, YYREEE (reference sequence). The CDR3 runs 11 residues. The DNA of the CDR3 is TGTGCCAGCAGCTTGCGGGAGACCCAGTACTTC. Translated: CASSLRETQYF.

The CDR3 sequence is CASRLRDRTTEAFF. The CDR3 DNA sequence: TGTGCCAGCAGGTTAAGAGACCGGACCACTGAAGCTTTCTTT. The V gene is TRBV27, the J gene TRBJ1-1; D is unclear. This CDR3 is built from 14 residues. The V gene's germline CDR1 is MNHEY and CDR2 SMNVEV (reference sequence). The V end was cut by 6 bases, the J end by 4 bases, with 15 bases between.

V is TRBV23-1 and J is TRBJ1-2; 7 nucleotides line up with TRBD1. TRBV23-1 is labeled an ORF, and its function is uncertain. The CDR3 spans 13 residues. V was pared by 0 bases and J by 7 bases, with 2 bases of the junction left unmatched. This chain's CDR3 is CASSQSGGCGYTF. The CDR3 DNA follows: TGCGCCAGCAGTCAATCAGGGGGCTGTGGCTACACCTTC.

This rearrangement joins TRBV7-3 to TRBJ1-2, with D possibly being TRBD1 (6 bases). In germline, CDR1 is SGHTA, CDR2 FQGTGA. The CDR3 sequence is 16 residues long. V dropped 6 bases and J dropped 0 bases, with 17 bases sitting between them. As DNA, the CDR3 is TGTGCCAGCAGTCCAACCGGGGGCACTTCTAACTATGGCTACACCTTC. This translates into CASSPTGGTSNYGYTF.

The chain links TRBV21-1 to TRBJ2-1; the table gives TRBD2 as D, unverified against the DNA. TRBV21-1 is labeled a pseudogene. This CDR3 is built from 14 residues. CDR3 DNA sequence: TGTGCCAGCAGTGAGAGGCCTGGCTACAATGAGCAGTTCTTC. Translation: CASSERPGYNEQFF.